The TCR beta chain described here comes from a study of cytomegalovirus exposure and HLA in healthy donors. In the PCR, 60 Vbeta and 13 Jbeta primers were used. Repertoires were generated with immunoSEQ multiplex PCR, while TCRdb's copy carries only in-frame clones and drops some. The sample shows some 150,000 clones, about three quarters of them seen only once. V shed 0 bases and J 4 bases; nucleotides not matched to a gene: 6. In germline, CDR1 is LGHNA, CDR2 YSLEER. The CDR3 is 17 residues long. In its sample, this clone was seen a few times. Sequencing was carried out using PBMCs. The sequence was obtained from a woman in her twenties or thirties in good health and CMV-seronegative. The rearrangement joins TRBV4-3 to TRBJ2-7, with 13 bases identical to TRBD2. The chain's CDR3 is CASSQDPGTSGIYEQYF. CDR3 coding DNA: TGCGCCAGCAGCCAAGACCCCGGGACTAGCGGGATTTACGAGCAGTACTTC.